This T cell receptor beta chain was retrieved from a study of blood T cell repertoires in COVID-19. Across the study: Acute and convalescent COVID-19 specimens originated in the United States, Italy and Spain. The cDNA or gDNA used as material had been derived from T cells, B-cell-depleted T cells, or PBMCs.

As handled by the study authors: It was from reference gene primer amplification that nucleated cell counts were estimated. TCRdb's copy holds only in-frame clones and misses some; the assay was immunoSEQ multiplex PCR. For V, J and clone size, that table is used; D and trimming come from the DNA. The sample yields roughly 200,000 clones, 85% to 90% seen once. Trimming pared 3 bases from V and 2 bases from J, leaving 14 bases between. CDR3 length equals 15 residues. Per germline, CDR1 SGHNT and CDR2 YYREEE (reference sequence). Seattle enrolled patients during active infection and tracked them longitudinally.

The TCR sequence derives from a person aged 70 to 79 with COVID-19, enrolled during active disease. The chain links TRBV5-4 to TRBJ1-2; D is unresolved. The sample comprised peripheral blood. CDR3 loop: CASSSYLGGNYGYTF. Here the CDR3 DNA reads TGTGCCAGCAGCTCCTACCTTGGAGGGAACTATGGCTACACCTTC.